The next 30 T cell receptor beta chains were all read from a single sample in a study of metastatic and nonmetastatic thyroid tumors. Thyroid surgery was performed in patients who had received no treatment beforehand. TCRdb re-analyzed the PCR reads through MiXCR. The sample has 15,000 or so clones; approximately 23% are singletons. What was sequenced was tumor tissue. Receptors originate from a female donor with papillary thyroid cancer or a benign thyroid nodule (not recorded which). Some clones in this sample may be carry-over from other donors' samples.

This clone showed up just once. The chain employs TRBV3-1 and TRBJ1-4; D remains ambiguous. Trimming left V 0 bases short and J 5 bases short, with 10 bases between. From germline, CDR1 is LGHDT and CDR2 YNNKEL (reference sequence). This CDR3 has 15 amino acids. CDR3 loop: CASSQDRNRNEKLFF. The CDR3 bases are TGTGCCAGCAGCCAAGATAGGAACAGAAATGAAAAACTGTTTTTT.

This clone was counted between two and nine times. The chain carries TRBV12-3 or TRBV12-4 and TRBJ2-1, with D unclear. This CDR3 is built from 13 residues. V lost 8 bases, J lost 1 base, and 9 bases lay in between. The CDR3 loop is CASCRSSYNEQFF. The DNA for the CDR3 is TGTGCCAGCTGCCGGAGTTCCTACAATGAGCAGTTCTTC.

The chain uses TRBV6-2 or TRBV6-3 and TRBJ2-3, with D hard to call. V was pared by 7 bases and J by 2 bases, with 10 bases between. The germline gives CDR1 MNHEY, CDR2 SVGEGT. The CDR3 contains 13 residues. The CDR3 loop is CASTLVNTDTQYF. The CDR3 nucleotides are TGTGCCAGCACCCTAGTTAACACAGATACGCAGTATTTT.

This clone was recorded a few times. This sequence joins TRBV9 and TRBJ2-2; D possibly matches TRBD1 or TRBD2 (5 bases each). This CDR3 has 15 residues. CDR1 SGDLS and CDR2 YYNGEE come from the germline V gene. Between the trimmed V and J ends, which lost 2 bases and 5 bases, there was a span of 13 bases. The CDR3 DNA sequence: TGTGCCAGCAGCGTTTGGCAGGGAGAGACCGGGGAGCTGTTTTTT. Translating it yields CASSVWQGETGELFF.

This clone was seen only a few times. V is TRBV10-3 and J is TRBJ1-4; the match to TRBD1 covers 9 bases. V was clipped by 5 bases and J by 7 bases; unmatched bases: 11. This CDR3 contains 16 residues. Per germline, CDR1 ENHRY and CDR2 SYGVKD. CDR3 protein: CAISPGQGTGGEKLFF. The DNA for the CDR3 is TGTGCCATCAGTCCGGGACAGGGTACCGGTGGTGAAAAACTGTTTTTT.

This clone was observed at least ten times. The chain carries TRBV11-2 and TRBJ2-7, with 8 nucleotides matching TRBD2. There are 16 residues in the CDR3. The trim removed 3 bases at V and 3 bases at J, leaving 10 bases unmatched. Per the germline V gene, CDR1 is SGHAT and CDR2 is FQNNGV. The CDR3 nucleotides are TGTGCCAGCAGCTTCCCACCCAGCGGGAGAGTCTACGAGCAGTACTTC. Its translation is CASSFPPSGRVYEQYF.

There are many counts of this clone. The J gene is TRBJ2-2, the V gene TRBV29-1, with D unclear. V lost 4 bases and J 1 base, leaving 4 bases between the germline ends. Germline-derived CDR1 and CDR2 are SQVTM and ANQGSEA. The CDR3 consists of 12 residues. Here the CDR3 DNA reads TGCAGCGTTGGACAGAACACCGGGGAGCTGTTTTTT. Translated: CSVGQNTGELFF.

In this sample, this clone is medium-sized. This chain connects TRBV15 to TRBJ2-5; D not resolved. Germline CDR1 LNHNV, CDR2 YYDKDF (reference sequence). The CDR3 is 16 residues long. Between the trimmed V and J ends, which lost 5 bases and 4 bases, there was a span of 20 bases. This chain's CDR3 is CATSWTQAGRRETQYF. The CDR3 DNA follows: TGTGCCACCAGCTGGACCCAGGCAGGCAGGCGAGAGACCCAGTACTTC.

A remark on this clone: The germline gene is not matched at one end of the junction; a read error may be the cause. This chain uses TRBV2 with TRBJ2-2, with 8 bases matching TRBD2. The germline V gene has CDR1 SNHLY and CDR2 FYNNEI. This CDR3 has 17 residues. CDR3 residues: CASTRLANSRNTGEPFF. The DNA of the CDR3 is TGTGCCAGCACCAGACTAGCGAATAGTCGGAACACCGGGGAGCCGTTTTTT.

This clone came up many times. The genes are TRBV25-1 and TRBJ1-1, with unresolved D. V was pared by 6 bases and J by 8 bases, with 13 bases between. Germline values: CDR1 MGHDK, CDR2 SYGVNS. The CDR3 extends over 12 amino acids. The CDR3 sequence: CASRHRVGEAFF. DNA for the CDR3: TGTGCCAGCAGGCACAGAGTAGGGGAAGCTTTCTTT.

By sample fraction, this clone is medium-sized. J is TRBJ1-2 and V is TRBV28; D call uncertain. The V gene's germline CDR1 is MDHEN and CDR2 SYDVKM. This CDR3 is 13 amino acids long. The V and J ends lost 11 bases and 0 bases respectively, with 13 bases between them. The CDR3 loop reads CACFGQTNYGYTF. For the CDR3, the DNA is TGTGCCTGCTTCGGGCAGACTAACTATGGCTACACCTTC.

This clone was seen ten or more times. This chain joins TRBV4-2 and TRBJ1-4; tentatively, D is TRBD1 (5 bases). The CDR3 extends over 17 amino acids. The germline V gene has CDR1 LGHNA and CDR2 YNFKEQ. V shed 3 bases and J shed 0 bases, with 14 bases lying between them. The CDR3 here is CASSHAGTAATNEKLFF. DNA for the CDR3: TGTGCCAGCAGCCATGCCGGGACGGCGGCAACTAATGAAAAACTGTTTTTT.

This clone has just a few counts. This CDR3 is CASTPGLAGGYEQYF. The CDR3 DNA reads as TGTGCCAGTACCCCGGGACTAGCGGGAGGGTACGAGCAGTACTTC. The chain is built from TRBV19 and TRBJ2-7; 16 positions agree with TRBD2. The V gene end was trimmed by 7 bases and the J gene end by 4 bases; junction bases not matched to a gene: 4. The CDR3 is 15 amino acids. The germline CDR1 and CDR2 sequences are LNHDA and SQIVND (reference sequence).

V usage is TRBV12-3 or TRBV12-4 and J usage is TRBJ2-3, with a tentative D call TRBD2 (5 bases). The CDR3 extends over 15 amino acids. Deletions cut 6 bases from V and 1 base from J, with 14 bases between. The DNA of the CDR3 is TGTGCCAGCAGGGAGGACGGTTCGCGCACAGATACGCAGTATTTT. It translates to CASREDGSRTDTQYF.

The chain carries TRBV29-1 and TRBJ2-4; D is unclear. In germline, CDR1 is SQVTM, CDR2 ANQGSEA. V lost 6 bases and J lost 8, with 17 bases in between. This CDR3 has 13 amino acids. Written as DNA, the CDR3 is TGCAGCGTCTTCCTCGTTCTTGGAGACATTCAGTACTTC. Amino acid sequence: CSVFLVLGDIQYF. Using reference TRBV29-1 and TRBJ2-4 for the parts outside the CDR3, the full variable domain is SAVISQKPSRDICQRGTSLTIQCQVDSQVTMMFWYRQQPGQSLTLIATANQGSEATYESGFVIDKFPISRPNLTFSTLTVSNMSPEDSSIYLCSVFLVLGDIQYFGAGTRLSVL.

There are many counts of this clone. The chain recombines TRBV2 with TRBJ2-7; D is ambiguous. Trimming removed 9 bases at V and 9 bases at J, with 12 bases between. This CDR3 is built from 10 residues. Germline CDR1 is SNHLY and CDR2 is FYNNEI. CDR3: CARYHFGQYF. The CDR3 DNA follows: TGTGCCAGATACCATTTCGGGCAGTACTTC. Looking up the rest from reference TRBV2 and TRBJ2-7 gives the full variable domain: EPEVTQTPSHQVTQMGQEVILRCVPISNHLYFYWYRQILGQKVEFLVSFYNNEISEKSEIFDDQFSVERPDGSNFTLKIRSTKLEDSAMYFCARYHFGQYFGPGTRLTVT.

The CDR3 DNA sequence: TGTGCCAGCAGTCCATGGACAGTCGCCCCCCATGGCTACACCTTC. Its protein is CASSPWTVAPHGYTF. The genes are TRBV28 and TRBJ1-2, with D possibly matching TRBD1 (6 bases). The V gene's germline CDR1 is MDHEN and CDR2 SYDVKM. The CDR3 length is 15 residues. Trimming left V 5 bases short and J 6 bases short, with 19 bases between.

This clone has a handful of counts. The chain is built from TRBV6-1 and TRBJ1-4, with D possibly matching TRBD1 (6 bases). The CDR3 is 15 amino acids. Trimming removed 1 base from V and 7 bases from J, with 13 bases in between. Per germline, CDR1 MNHNS and CDR2 SASEGT. Here the CDR3 reads CASSEVAGEGEKLFF. As DNA, the CDR3 is TGTGCCAGCAGTGAAGTGGCAGGGGAAGGTGAAAAACTGTTTTTT.

This clone was detected many times. A read error may be the cause here, since a much bigger clone is one base away. V gene TRBV20-1 combines with J gene TRBJ2-6; possible D gene TRBD2, 5 bases. The V gene's germline CDR1 is DFQATT and CDR2 SNEGSKA (reference sequence). Trimming took off 2 bases at V and 0 bases at J, with 17 bases between the two ends. This CDR3 comprises 18 residues. The CDR3 coding sequence is TGCAGTGCTAGAAAGCCCCTGGACTCCGGCTCTGGGGCCAACGTCCTGACTTTC. It codes for CSARKPLDSGSGANVLTF.

This clone was recorded a few times. The chain carries TRBV6-1 and TRBJ1-5, with 8 bases identical to TRBD1. The CDR3 consists of 14 residues. The J segment lost 9 bases and the V segment lost 2 bases, leaving 6 bases of the junction unmatched. Germline-derived CDR1 and CDR2 are MNHNS and SASEGT. The CDR3 DNA reads TGTGCCAGCAGTGAAACGGCAGGGGGCAGGCCCCAGCATTTT. Residues: CASSETAGGRPQHF.

J is TRBJ2-7 and V is TRBV25-1; D gene ambiguous. Trimming cost V 2 bases and J 3 bases, with 14 bases left between them. Germline V lookup: CDR1 MGHDK, CDR2 SYGVNS. This CDR3 is built from 15 residues. CDR3 amino acids: CASSEGPEEDYEQYF. CDR3 nucleotides: TGTGCCAGCAGTGAAGGACCAGAAGAGGACTACGAGCAGTACTTC.

By sample share, this clone is medium-sized. The rearrangement links TRBV15 to TRBJ2-5, with TRBD1 matching over 8 bases. Trimming cost V 5 bases and J 5 bases; bases outside gene matches: 4. Looked up from germline, CDR1 is LNHNV and CDR2 is YYDKDF (reference sequence). The CDR3 is made up of 13 amino acids. The CDR3 DNA reads as TGTGCCACCAGCTCGGACAGGGCCGAGACCCAGTACTTC. As protein: CATSSDRAETQYF.

This clone was counted ten times or more. The rearrangement uses TRBV6-1 and TRBJ2-6; 9 bases are shared with TRBD1. V lost 6 bases and J lost 4; bases outside the gene matches: 4. CDR3 length equals 15 residues. Germline CDR1 and CDR2: MNHNS and SASEGT. The CDR3 region has the DNA TGTGCCAGCAGCGACAGGGGGTCCGGGGCCAACGTCCTGACTTTC. It encodes CASSDRGSGANVLTF.

The V and J genes are TRBV6-2 or TRBV6-3 and TRBJ2-2; 7 positions match TRBD1. Germline V gene lookup returns CDR1 MNHEY and CDR2 SVGEGT. Unmatched junction bases numbered 6, after V lost 5 bases and J lost 3 bases. The CDR3 length is 15 residues. In nucleotides, the CDR3 is TGTGCCAGCAGTCCGAGACAGGGAGACACCGGGGAGCTGTTTTTT. It encodes CASSPRQGDTGELFF.

The V and J genes are TRBV6-2 or TRBV6-3 and TRBJ1-2; the D gene is possibly TRBD1 (6 bases). Trimming pared 4 bases from V and 2 bases from J, leaving 17 bases between. This CDR3 is built from 16 residues. Germline CDR1 and CDR2: MNHEY and SVGEGT. The CDR3 region has the DNA TGTGCCAGCAGTTCCCCCCGAATTACAGGGAACTATGGCTACACCTTC. Translating gives CASSSPRITGNYGYTF.

As regards this clone: One base away lies a much larger clone, so this may be a sequencing read error. The V call is TRBV5-1, the J call TRBJ2-5; no reliable D call. This CDR3 contains 15 residues. In germline, CDR1 is SGHRS, CDR2 YFSETQ. The CDR3 protein is CASSPGRTHQETEYF. The CDR3 bases are TGCGCCAGCAGCCCGGGCCGGACGCATCAAGAGACCGAGTACTTC.

By frequency in the sample, this clone is medium-sized. This chain uses TRBV6-1 with TRBJ2-5, with TRBD2 matching 8 bases. The CDR3 spans 15 residues. CDR1 and CDR2 (germline): MNHNS, SASEGT. The junction had 8 bases not matched to a gene; V was cut back by 5 bases and J by 3 bases. CDR3 bases: TGTGCCAGCAGTAAAATGGCGGGAGGAGAAGAGACCCAGTACTTC. Translation: CASSKMAGGEETQYF.

This clone was detected a few times. The chain recombines TRBV19 with TRBJ2-5; no reliable D call. The ends were cut back, 3 bases at V and 8 bases at J, with 10 bases in the middle. Germline V CDR1 and CDR2: LNHDA, SQIVND (reference sequence). This CDR3 comprises 12 residues. CDR3 in DNA: TGTGCCAGTAGTATCCCGAAGGCTACCCAGTACTTC. Encoded protein: CASSIPKATQYF.

This clone was picked up a small number of times. V gene TRBV25-1 combines with J gene TRBJ1-5, with 8 bases fitting TRBD1. Germline trimming cut 4 bases from V and 6 bases from J; bases unmatched to any gene: 5. CDR3 length: 14 amino acids. Germline CDR1 reads MGHDK; CDR2 reads SYGVNS. The CDR3 protein is CASSVGTGLQPQHF. DNA for the CDR3: TGTGCCAGCAGTGTGGGGACAGGCCTTCAGCCCCAGCATTTT. Complete variable domain (other parts from reference TRBV25-1 and TRBJ1-5): EADIYQTPRYLVIGTGKKITLECSQTMGHDKMYWYQQDPGMELHLIHYSYGVNSTEKGDLSSESTVSRIRTEHFPLTLESARPSHTSQYLCASSVGTGLQPQHFGDGTRLSIL.

A few counts support this clone. The V call is TRBV28, the J call TRBJ2-7; 9 bases fit TRBD2. CDR1 MDHEN and CDR2 SYDVKM come from the germline V gene. J gave up 3 bases and V 7 bases, and 7 bases lay outside the gene matches. The CDR3 consists of 14 residues. CDR3 coding DNA: TGTGCCAGCAACCTTAGCGGGAGTAACTACGAGCAGTACTTC. Translation: CASNLSGSNYEQYF.